This is a list of T cell receptor beta chains from one sample in a study of cytomegalovirus exposure and HLA in healthy donors. Measured with immunoSEQ multiplex PCR; TCRdb has only the in-frame clones, and not every one. The table lists roughly 150,000 clones, about 95% of them singletons, with roughly 1.9% in the top ten. The sample taken for sequencing was PBMCs. All receptors come from a young man in good health and CMV-seropositive. Both conserved end residues are trimmed from each CDR3.

J | V | CDR3
TRBJ2-1 | TRBV9 | ASSAPSGSTYNEQF
TRBJ2-4 | TRBV19 | ASSRSGKNIQY
TRBJ2-5 | TRBV4-1 | ASSPRTGDQETQY
TRBJ2-1 | TRBV27 | ASSLGAGTSHSLSSYNEQF
TRBJ2-7 | TRBV5-1 | ASSTGTRGGEQY
TRBJ2-7 | TRBV2 | ASSERPGDEQY
TRBJ2-7 | TRBV11-2 | ASSLDSGLDYPYEQY
TRBJ2-2 | TRBV5-4 | ASSQGGQAPRTGELF
TRBJ1-5 | TRBV7-2 | ASSFEVHQPQH
TRBJ2-7 | TRBV4-1 | ASSQDLAPAGGPTYEQY
TRBJ1-2 | TRBV28 | ASSRGGSAVPYGYT
TRBJ1-2 | TRBV5-8 | ASSFGQKPYGYT
TRBJ2-7 | TRBV14 | ASSLGLGINEQY
TRBJ2-7 | TRBV7-2 | ASSLASGFYEQY
TRBJ2-3 | TRBV5-1 | ASSATIAGGSTDTQY
TRBJ2-1 | TRBV27 | ASSPTLEYEQF
TRBJ2-3 | TRBV30 | AWSVGGTITDTQY
TRBJ2-7 | TRBV19 | ASSQGYEQY
TRBJ2-1 | TRBV5-6 | ASSLYGTVTYNEQF
TRBJ2-3 | TRBV11-1 | ASSLGALSGGDTQY
TRBJ2-1 | TRBV5-4 | ASSPGLAGGSEQF
TRBJ2-2 | TRBV27 | ASSSYGTPTGELF
TRBJ2-7 | TRBV5-4 | ASTLAGGPFEQY
TRBJ2-7 | TRBV5-1 | ASSLGGTYEQY
TRBJ2-5 | TRBV5-1 | ASRVGPTEETQY
TRBJ2-1 | TRBV5-1 | ASSLGGLADNEQF
TRBJ1-2 | TRBV28 | ASSPRDYGYT
TRBJ1-2 | TRBV6-5 | ASSRAGYGYT
TRBJ2-2 | TRBV29-1 | SAEAGARTGELF
TRBJ1-4 | TRBV14 | ASSLSGTGVEKLF
TRBJ2-7 | TRBV19 | ASSPGTSYEQY
TRBJ2-1 | TRBV29-1 | SAQSGQGYNEQF
TRBJ1-2 | TRBV5-4 | ASSPRTGANYGYT
TRBJ1-4 | TRBV28 | ASSLAPVAPRMF
TRBJ2-1 | TRBV2 | ASAPRSGSLGNEQF
TRBJ2-2 | TRBV28 | ASSPRLAGVFATGELF
TRBJ1-2 | TRBV7-9 | ASSLTLSKGGDGYT
TRBJ1-2 | TRBV27 | ASSSGGNHYGYT
TRBJ2-7 | TRBV11-2 | ASSLGRGGLAPSYEQY
TRBJ2-3 | TRBV19 | ASSPHRGTDTQY
TRBJ1-3 | TRBV28 | ASSSTGEESGNTIY
TRBJ2-7 | TRBV11-2 | ASSFGTFGAYEQY
TRBJ1-1 | TRBV13 | ASSFGRSNTEAF